This record covers a single T cell receptor (beta chain). Its antigen remains unidentified. V was cut by 2 bases and J by 5 bases, with 14 bases left in between. This CDR3 is built from 15 residues. From germline, CDR1 is MNHEY and CDR2 SVGAGI. The method was immunoSEQ multiplex PCR; TCRdb's version includes in-frame clones alone and lacks a portion of them. Of 140,000 to 150,000 clones in the sample, 90% to 95% were seen once. These data are taken from a study of T cell responses to AZD1222 COVID-19 vaccine. Overall study findings and caveats: Donors skewed white British and female; clonal diversity was possibly underestimated. Nearly half of spike-specific TCRs reportedly go after variant regions that carry no mutations. Spike-specific TCR breadth and depth grew following two AZD1222 doses. Along spike, vaccine-associated CD4 TCRs were found throughout, with dominance at 160-218 and 743-854.

The sequences come from peripheral blood, collected after recovery from COVID-19. This chain uses TRBV6-5 with TRBJ2-3; no firm D call. The sequence derives from an adult who had recovered from COVID-19. CDR3 amino acids: CASSYDQAPGDTQYF. Here the CDR3 DNA reads TGTGCCAGCAGTTACGACCAGGCTCCAGGAGATACGCAGTATTTT.